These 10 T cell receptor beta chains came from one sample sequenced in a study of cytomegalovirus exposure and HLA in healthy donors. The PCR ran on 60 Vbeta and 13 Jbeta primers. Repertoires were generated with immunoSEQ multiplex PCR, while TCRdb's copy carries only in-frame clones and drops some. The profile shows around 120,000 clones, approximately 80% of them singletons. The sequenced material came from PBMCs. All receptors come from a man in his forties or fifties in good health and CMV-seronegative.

The CDR3 sequence: CAWSAKDARGSGNTIYF. CDR3 in DNA: TGTGCCTGGAGTGCCAAAGATGCAAGAGGTTCTGGAAACACCATATATTTT. This chain links TRBV30 with TRBJ1-3; D remains ambiguous. The CDR3 length is 17 residues. V was trimmed by 1 base and J by 1 base, leaving 17 bases between them. Germline V gives CDR1 GTSNPN, CDR2 SVGIG (reference sequence).

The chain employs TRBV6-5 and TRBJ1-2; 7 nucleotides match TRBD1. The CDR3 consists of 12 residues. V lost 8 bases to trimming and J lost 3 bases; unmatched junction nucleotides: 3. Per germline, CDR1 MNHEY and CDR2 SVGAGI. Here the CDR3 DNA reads TGTGCCAGCGCCGGGACAGACTATGGCTACACCTTC. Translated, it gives CASAGTDYGYTF.

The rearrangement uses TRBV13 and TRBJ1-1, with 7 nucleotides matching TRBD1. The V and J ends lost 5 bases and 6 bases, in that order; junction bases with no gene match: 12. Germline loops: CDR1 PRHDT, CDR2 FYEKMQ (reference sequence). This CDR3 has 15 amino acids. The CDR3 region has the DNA TGTGCCAGCAGCCCATACCGACAGGGCTGGGCTGAAGCTTTCTTT. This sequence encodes CASSPYRQGWAEAFF.

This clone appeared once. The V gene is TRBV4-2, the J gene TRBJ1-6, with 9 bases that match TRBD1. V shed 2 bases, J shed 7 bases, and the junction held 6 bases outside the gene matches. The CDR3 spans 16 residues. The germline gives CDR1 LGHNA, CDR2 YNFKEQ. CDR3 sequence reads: CASSQRPGTGNSPLHF. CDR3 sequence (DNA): TGTGCCAGCAGCCAAAGACCCGGGACAGGGAATTCACCCCTCCACTTT.

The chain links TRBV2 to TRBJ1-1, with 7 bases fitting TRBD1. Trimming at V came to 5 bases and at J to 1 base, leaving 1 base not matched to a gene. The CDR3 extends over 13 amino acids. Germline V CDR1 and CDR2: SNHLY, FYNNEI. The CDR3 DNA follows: TGTGCCAGCAGTAGGACAGGGAACACTGAAGCTTTCTTT. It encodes CASSRTGNTEAFF.

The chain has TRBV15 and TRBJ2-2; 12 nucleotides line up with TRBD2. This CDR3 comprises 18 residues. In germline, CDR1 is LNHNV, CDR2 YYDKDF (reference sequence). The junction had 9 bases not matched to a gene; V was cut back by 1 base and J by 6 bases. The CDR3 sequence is CATSRGLAGGPMSGELFF. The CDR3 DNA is TGTGCCACCAGCAGAGGGCTAGCGGGAGGGCCAATGTCCGGGGAGCTGTTTTTT.

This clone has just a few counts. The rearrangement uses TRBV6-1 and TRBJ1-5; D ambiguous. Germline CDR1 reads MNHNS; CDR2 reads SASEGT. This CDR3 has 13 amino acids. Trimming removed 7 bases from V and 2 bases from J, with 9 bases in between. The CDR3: CASIRQGNQPQHF. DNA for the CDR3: TGTGCCAGCATACGGCAGGGCAATCAGCCCCAGCATTTT.

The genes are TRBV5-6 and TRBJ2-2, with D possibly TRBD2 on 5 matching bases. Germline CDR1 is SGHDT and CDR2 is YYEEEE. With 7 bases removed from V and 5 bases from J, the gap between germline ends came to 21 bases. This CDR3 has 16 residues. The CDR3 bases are TGTGCCAGCCGGGGTGGTAGGGAGCGAAGAACCGGGGAGCTGTTTTTT. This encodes CASRGGRERRTGELFF.

The chain's CDR3 is CASSFRQGGNQPQHF. The CDR3 DNA reads TGTGCCAGCAGTTTTCGACAGGGCGGAAATCAGCCCCAGCATTTT. This chain connects TRBV28 to TRBJ1-5; 7 positions agree with TRBD1. The length of the CDR3 is 15 residues. CDR1 is MDHEN and CDR2 is SYDVKM in the germline V gene. The V gene end was trimmed by 3 bases and the J gene end by 4 bases; junction bases not matched to a gene: 6.

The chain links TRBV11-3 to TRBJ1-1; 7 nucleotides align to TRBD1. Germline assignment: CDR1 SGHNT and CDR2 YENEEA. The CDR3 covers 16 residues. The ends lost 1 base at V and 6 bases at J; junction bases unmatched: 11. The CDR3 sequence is CASSLGLRQGEPEAFF. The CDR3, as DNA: TGTGCCAGCAGCTTAGGTTTAAGGCAGGGGGAGCCTGAAGCTTTCTTT.